The clone carrying this T cell receptor beta chain was recorded once. The data belong to a study of blood T cell repertoires in COVID-19. On the study more broadly: COVID-19 samples, acute and convalescent, were from the United States, Italy and Spain.

The germline CDR1 and CDR2 sequences are SGHAT and FQNNGV. CDR3 length: 16 amino acids. With V trimmed by 4 bases and J by 2 bases, 6 bases remained unmatched. Original processing notes: From reference gene primer amplification, estimates of nucleated cell counts were derived. The repertoire was sequenced with immunoSEQ multiplex PCR; TCRdb's copy has only in-frame clones and lacks some. V, J and clone size are taken as reported in that table, and D and trimming were inferred from the DNA itself. Here the sample spans fewer than 45,000 clones, roughly 78% being singletons. Sample: peripheral blood. J is TRBJ2-3 and V is TRBV11-2, with 10 bases aligning to TRBD2. The sequence was obtained from a man aged 55 to 69 with acute or convalescent COVID-19. CDR3 in DNA: TGTGCCAGCAGCTCGAATAGCGGGAGGTTCACAGATACGCAGTATTTT. Its protein product is CASSSNSGRFTDTQYF.